The 3 T cell receptor beta chains below all came from one sample that was sequenced in a study of cytomegalovirus exposure and HLA in healthy donors. Primers included in the PCR were 60 Vbeta and 13 Jbeta primers. Some clones are missing from TCRdb's copy, which holds only in-frame ones; the method was immunoSEQ multiplex PCR. The sample includes approximately 140,000 clones, 78% of them seen just once. The sample was PBMCs. These TCRs come from a male donor in good health and CMV-seronegative.

This chain uses TRBV7-6 with TRBJ2-5, with D possibly matching TRBD2 (5 bases). Germline V gene sequence: CDR1 SGHVS, CDR2 FNYEAQ. CDR3 size: 11 residues. V lost 7 bases and J lost 9, with 12 bases in between. CDR3 amino acids: CASTSPEAQYF. The CDR3 DNA reads as TGTGCCAGCACGTCGCCGGAGGCCCAGTACTTC.

This chain connects TRBV23-1 to TRBJ1-1; 7 bases are shared with TRBD1. TRBV23-1 is assigned to the ORF class and has an uncertain function. V was pared by 0 bases and J by 3 bases, with 13 bases of the junction left unmatched. The CDR3 has 18 amino acids. The CDR3 DNA follows: TGCGCCAGCAGTCAATCAGCCCCAACAGGACAGGCACACACTGAAGCTTTCTTT. Amino acid sequence: CASSQSAPTGQAHTEAFF.

The chain joins TRBV7-6 to TRBJ2-1; 7 nucleotides line up with TRBD1. After removal of 2 bases from V and 12 bases from J, the junction contained 7 bases not matched to a gene. There are 13 residues in the CDR3. Germline CDR1 and CDR2: SGHVS and FNYEAQ. CDR3 sequence: CASSLTGAVGQFF. In DNA, the CDR3 is TGTGCCAGCAGCTTAACAGGGGCAGTGGGGCAGTTCTTC.